This T cell receptor beta chain was obtained from a study of Graves' ophthalmopathy and Graves' hyperthyroidism. Study-wide context: Hyperthyroidism is called stable when no ophthalmopathy develops within 18 months of follow-up.

This clonotype was seen a few times. Antigen: not known. Whole-study findings and limits: Most expanded thyroid clonotypes above 0.001 frequency also appeared in blood. An approximately 80% specificity and around 90% sensitivity were achieved by a 13-signature model that separated ophthalmopathy from stable hyperthyroidism.

RNA transcripts yielded amplified TCR beta CDR3 regions. Second-round multiplex PCR came after a first-round RT-PCR that employed HTBI primers. One entry per CDR3 protein, called by TCRdb with MiXCR from the multiplex PCR reads. The repertoire includes approximately 1.2 million distinct CDR3 sequences, roughly two fifths of them detected once, and 11% sits in the top ten. From germline, CDR1 is SNHLY and CDR2 FYNNEI. This CDR3 region has 12 residues. Hyperthyroidism in these 18- to 65-year-old patients was newly diagnosed, lasting under 2 months. The chain uses TRBV2 and TRBJ2-7; 7 nucleotides line up with TRBD2. The TCR was taken from an adult man with Graves' hyperthyroidism. Sequencing was performed on peripheral blood or thyroid tissue (not recorded which). This CDR3 is CARAGVSYEQYF. As DNA, the CDR3 is TGTGCTAGGGCGGGGGTCTCTTACGAGCAGTACTTC.